This TCR beta chain was captured in a study of blood T cells in healthy people across ages. Whole-study results and caveats: A greater number of naive CD4+ cells and higher diversity distinguished long-lived donors from aged donors.

There were healthy Caucasian individuals from Russia, aged roughly 6 to 90, serving as donors. Through a sample-barcoded 5' primer and a J-beta primer mix, a second PCR was run for about 6 to 12 cycles. TCRdb reanalysed the 5' RACE reads using MiXCR and keeps one entry per CDR3 protein. The data hold about 1.5 million distinct CDR3 sequences, with about 45% observed a single time. For this clonotype: Its specificity is not known.

V was cut by 4 bases and J by 5 bases, with 12 bases left in between. CDR1 and CDR2 from the germline V gene are MRHNA and SNTAGT. CDR3 length: 14 amino acids. The source is a young woman in good health. The V gene is TRBV6-4, the J gene TRBJ2-1; maybe TRBD1 (6 bases). The sample comprised blood. The CDR3 sequence: CASSGRQDNNEQFF. CDR3 DNA: TGTGCCAGCAGTGGGCGACAGGACAACAATGAGCAGTTCTTC.